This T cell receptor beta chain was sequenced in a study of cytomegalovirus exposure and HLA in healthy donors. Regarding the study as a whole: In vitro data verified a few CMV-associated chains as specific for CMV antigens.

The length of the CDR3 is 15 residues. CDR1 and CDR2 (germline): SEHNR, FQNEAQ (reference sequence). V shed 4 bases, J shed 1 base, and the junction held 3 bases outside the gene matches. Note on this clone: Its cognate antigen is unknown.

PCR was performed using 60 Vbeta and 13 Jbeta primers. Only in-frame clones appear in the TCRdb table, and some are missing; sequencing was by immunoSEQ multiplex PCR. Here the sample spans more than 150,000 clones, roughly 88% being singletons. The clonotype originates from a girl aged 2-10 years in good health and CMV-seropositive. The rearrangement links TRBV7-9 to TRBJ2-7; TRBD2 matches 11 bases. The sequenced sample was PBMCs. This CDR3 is CASSSRLAGSYEQYF. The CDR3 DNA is TGTGCCAGCAGCTCCAGACTAGCGGGATCCTACGAGCAGTACTTC.